A selection of T cell receptor beta chains follows, all from one sample in a study of cytomegalovirus exposure and HLA in healthy donors. Here immunoSEQ multiplex PCR was the method, and the copy in TCRdb shows in-frame clones only, minus some. The data show 150,000 to 200,000 clones, 80% to 85% seen once. The sequencing input was PBMCs. The receptors stem from a woman younger than 35 in good health and CMV-seropositive. CDR3s include the opening cysteine and the closing phenylalanine or tryptophan. Fields, in order: CDR3 protein, CDR3 DNA, J gene, V gene, CDR3 length, clone size, D gene. A D gene is named only where the DNA matches it firmly. The listing skips clone size in some rows; elsewhere it reads once, few, many or a size class.

CDR3 protein: CASSENLGGTEAFF
CDR3 DNA: TGTGCCAGCAGTGAAAATTTGGGAGGCACTGAAGCTTTCTTT
J gene: TRBJ1-1
V gene: TRBV2
CDR3 length: 14
clone size: once
D gene: -

CDR3 protein: CAISDFGSNEKLLF
CDR3 DNA: TGTGCCATCAGTGACTTTGGTAGTAATGAAAAACTGCTTTTT
J gene: TRBJ1-4
V gene: TRBV10-3
CDR3 length: 14
clone size: -
D gene: -

CDR3 protein: CASSLTRDTRSHEQFF
CDR3 DNA: TGTGCCAGCAGCTTAACTCGGGATACTCGAAGCCATGAGCAGTTCTTC
J gene: TRBJ2-1
V gene: TRBV11-1
CDR3 length: 16
clone size: -
D gene: -

CDR3 protein: CASSPRLAGAVGTQYF
CDR3 DNA: TGTGCCAGCAGCCCTCGACTAGCGGGAGCCGTGGGTACGCAGTATTTT
J gene: TRBJ2-3
V gene: TRBV7-9
CDR3 length: 16
clone size: -
D gene: TRBD2

CDR3 protein: CASSPPVQRPGELFF
CDR3 DNA: TGTGCCAGCAGCCCCCCCGTCCAGCGGCCCGGGGAGCTGTTTTTT
J gene: TRBJ2-2
V gene: TRBV13
CDR3 length: 15
clone size: -
D gene: -

CDR3 protein: CASSTDRADTQYF
CDR3 DNA: TGTGCCAGCAGTACGGACAGGGCAGATACGCAGTATTTT
J gene: TRBJ2-3
V gene: TRBV6-5
CDR3 length: 13
clone size: -
D gene: TRBD1

CDR3 protein: CASSWRPNEQFF
CDR3 DNA: TGTGCCAGCAGTTGGAGGCCCAATGAGCAGTTCTTC
J gene: TRBJ2-1
V gene: TRBV27
CDR3 length: 12
clone size: -
D gene: -

CDR3 protein: CASSSGTGAREAFF
CDR3 DNA: TGTGCCAGCAGCTCCGGGACAGGGGCTAGAGAAGCTTTCTTT
J gene: TRBJ1-1
V gene: TRBV13
CDR3 length: 14
clone size: few
D gene: TRBD1

CDR3 protein: CASSYEGAVGETQYF
CDR3 DNA: TGTGCCAGCAGTTATGAGGGGGCCGTTGGGGAGACCCAGTACTTC
J gene: TRBJ2-5
V gene: TRBV6-5
CDR3 length: 15
clone size: -
D gene: TRBD1

CDR3 protein: CASSFAQGRDTQYF
CDR3 DNA: TGTGCCAGCAGCTTCGCACAGGGGAGAGATACGCAGTATTTT
J gene: TRBJ2-3
V gene: TRBV11-2
CDR3 length: 14
clone size: -
D gene: TRBD1

CDR3 protein: CASSSFGQARSSNYGYTF
CDR3 DNA: TGTGCCAGCAGCTCCTTTGGACAGGCACGCTCCTCCAACTATGGCTACACCTTC
J gene: TRBJ1-2
V gene: TRBV11-2
CDR3 length: 18
clone size: -
D gene: TRBD1

CDR3 protein: CASSATGTGINEQFF
CDR3 DNA: TGCGCCAGCAGCGCAACCGGGACAGGGATCAATGAGCAGTTCTTC
J gene: TRBJ2-1
V gene: TRBV5-1
CDR3 length: 15
clone size: -
D gene: TRBD1

CDR3 protein: CASGADSNSPLHF
CDR3 DNA: TGTGCCAGCGGGGCAGACAGTAATTCACCCCTCCACTTT
J gene: TRBJ1-6
V gene: TRBV7-3
CDR3 length: 13
clone size: -
D gene: -

CDR3 protein: CATDRGAPGTGELFF
CDR3 DNA: TGTGCCACGGACAGGGGGGCCCCGGGTACCGGGGAGCTGTTTTTT
J gene: TRBJ2-2
V gene: TRBV19
CDR3 length: 15
clone size: -
D gene: TRBD1

CDR3 protein: CASSSSRDRGTTEAFF
CDR3 DNA: TGCGCCAGCAGCAGCTCCCGGGACAGGGGGACGACTGAAGCTTTCTTT
J gene: TRBJ1-1
V gene: TRBV5-1
CDR3 length: 16
clone size: once
D gene: TRBD1

CDR3 protein: CAWSPGGKANYGYTF
CDR3 DNA: TGTGCCTGGAGTCCGGGAGGTAAAGCTAACTATGGCTACACCTTC
J gene: TRBJ1-2
V gene: TRBV30
CDR3 length: 15
clone size: -
D gene: -

CDR3 protein: CASSFTGGGNQPQHF
CDR3 DNA: TGTGCCAGCAGTTTTACAGGGGGCGGCAATCAGCCCCAGCATTTT
J gene: TRBJ1-5
V gene: TRBV6-5
CDR3 length: 15
clone size: -
D gene: TRBD1

CDR3 protein: CASSEGSSGNTIYF
CDR3 DNA: TGTGCCAGCAGTGAAGGGAGCTCTGGAAACACCATATATTTT
J gene: TRBJ1-3
V gene: TRBV6-1
CDR3 length: 14
clone size: -
D gene: -

CDR3 protein: CASSEALRKTDTQYF
CDR3 DNA: TGTGCCAGCAGTGAAGCGCTGCGGAAAACAGATACGCAGTATTTT
J gene: TRBJ2-3
V gene: TRBV2
CDR3 length: 15
clone size: once
D gene: -

CDR3 protein: CASSLDINQPQHF
CDR3 DNA: TGTGCCAGCAGCTTGGACATTAATCAGCCCCAGCATTTT
J gene: TRBJ1-5
V gene: TRBV7-3
CDR3 length: 13
clone size: -
D gene: -

CDR3 protein: CASSFGLQIRMSGYTF
CDR3 DNA: TGTGCCAGCAGCTTTGGGCTCCAAATAAGGATGTCTGGCTACACCTTC
J gene: TRBJ1-2
V gene: TRBV7-9
CDR3 length: 16
clone size: -
D gene: -

CDR3 protein: CASRPTSGGVFYF
CDR3 DNA: TGTGCCAGCAGGCCGACTAGCGGGGGGGTGTTCTACTTC
J gene: TRBJ2-4
V gene: TRBV14
CDR3 length: 13
clone size: -
D gene: TRBD2

CDR3 protein: CASVVRDRDNEQFF
CDR3 DNA: TGTGCCAGTGTCGTCCGGGACAGAGACAATGAGCAGTTCTTC
J gene: TRBJ2-1
V gene: TRBV21-1
CDR3 length: 14
clone size: once
D gene: -

CDR3 protein: CASSFSAQEETQYF
CDR3 DNA: TGCGCCAGCAGCTTCTCAGCCCAGGAAGAGACCCAGTACTTC
J gene: TRBJ2-5
V gene: TRBV5-1
CDR3 length: 14
clone size: -
D gene: -

CDR3 protein: CAVSSGGGDTQYF
CDR3 DNA: TGTGCCGTGAGTAGCGGGGGGGGAGATACGCAGTATTTT
J gene: TRBJ2-3
V gene: TRBV19
CDR3 length: 13
clone size: few
D gene: TRBD2

CDR3 protein: CASSTGGSTEAFF
CDR3 DNA: TGTGCCAGTAGTACTGGGGGGAGCACTGAAGCTTTCTTT
J gene: TRBJ1-1
V gene: TRBV19
CDR3 length: 13
clone size: -
D gene: -

CDR3 protein: CASSLYIPTVSNSPLHF
CDR3 DNA: TGTGCCAGCAGCTTATATATTCCGACAGTCTCTAATTCACCCCTCCACTTT
J gene: TRBJ1-6
V gene: TRBV7-9
CDR3 length: 17
clone size: -
D gene: -

CDR3 protein: CAWSVRGGPDTQYF
CDR3 DNA: TGTGCCTGGAGTGTACGAGGGGGCCCAGATACGCAGTATTTT
J gene: TRBJ2-3
V gene: TRBV30
CDR3 length: 14
clone size: once
D gene: TRBD1

CDR3 protein: CASSLATGAGQPQHF
CDR3 DNA: TGTGCCAGCAGCTTAGCCACAGGGGCGGGTCAGCCCCAGCATTTT
J gene: TRBJ1-5
V gene: TRBV7-2
CDR3 length: 15
clone size: once
D gene: TRBD1

CDR3 protein: CASSPLLAGGPSGELFF
CDR3 DNA: TGCGCCAGCAGCCCGCTTCTAGCGGGGGGGCCAAGCGGGGAGCTGTTTTTT
J gene: TRBJ2-2
V gene: TRBV5-1
CDR3 length: 17
clone size: -
D gene: TRBD2

CDR3 protein: CSVGQRAGNGELFF
CDR3 DNA: TGCAGCGTTGGTCAGCGAGCGGGGAACGGGGAGCTGTTTTTT
J gene: TRBJ2-2
V gene: TRBV29-1
CDR3 length: 14
clone size: -
D gene: TRBD2

CDR3 protein: CASSQVVSQGKLFF
CDR3 DNA: TGCGCCAGCAGCCAGGTGGTTTCTCAGGGGAAACTGTTTTTT
J gene: TRBJ1-4
V gene: TRBV4-1
CDR3 length: 14
clone size: -
D gene: -

CDR3 protein: CAIMPFEGAGNTIYF
CDR3 DNA: TGTGCCATCATGCCGTTTGAGGGTGCTGGAAACACCATATATTTT
J gene: TRBJ1-3
V gene: TRBV10-3
CDR3 length: 15
clone size: -
D gene: -

CDR3 protein: CAISKWDRGSPLHF
CDR3 DNA: TGTGCCATCAGTAAGTGGGACAGGGGGTCACCCCTCCACTTT
J gene: TRBJ1-6
V gene: TRBV10-3
CDR3 length: 14
clone size: few
D gene: TRBD1

CDR3 protein: CASIRTGGDRDGYTF
CDR3 DNA: TGTGCCAGCATCCGGACAGGGGGCGATAGGGATGGCTACACCTTC
J gene: TRBJ1-2
V gene: TRBV6-1
CDR3 length: 15
clone size: once
D gene: TRBD1

CDR3 protein: CASRTQRGGPYEQYF
CDR3 DNA: TGTGCCAGCAGGACACAGCGGGGGGGCCCCTACGAGCAGTACTTC
J gene: TRBJ2-7
V gene: TRBV2
CDR3 length: 15
clone size: -
D gene: TRBD2

CDR3 protein: CASSPKQGSYSGNTIYF
CDR3 DNA: TGTGCCAGCTCACCGAAACAGGGGTCCTACTCTGGAAACACCATATATTTT
J gene: TRBJ1-3
V gene: TRBV18
CDR3 length: 17
clone size: -
D gene: TRBD1

CDR3 protein: CSVRTVNTEAFF
CDR3 DNA: TGCAGCGTCCGTACGGTGAACACTGAAGCTTTCTTT
J gene: TRBJ1-1
V gene: TRBV29-1
CDR3 length: 12
clone size: -
D gene: -

CDR3 protein: CASSLPAGGPTGELFF
CDR3 DNA: TGTGCCAGTAGTCTCCCAGCGGGGGGACCCACCGGGGAGCTGTTTTTT
J gene: TRBJ2-2
V gene: TRBV19
CDR3 length: 16
clone size: -
D gene: TRBD2

CDR3 protein: CASRYSGANVLTF
CDR3 DNA: TGTGCCAGCAGGTACTCTGGGGCCAACGTCCTGACTTTC
J gene: TRBJ2-6
V gene: TRBV27
CDR3 length: 13
clone size: -
D gene: -

CDR3 protein: CASSGGRGQPQHF
CDR3 DNA: TGTGCCAGCAGTGGGGGCAGGGGACAGCCCCAGCATTTT
J gene: TRBJ1-5
V gene: TRBV6-5
CDR3 length: 13
clone size: -
D gene: -

CDR3 protein: CASNRGPGTEAFF
CDR3 DNA: TGTGCCAGCAATAGAGGGCCGGGCACTGAAGCTTTCTTT
J gene: TRBJ1-1
V gene: TRBV9
CDR3 length: 13
clone size: -
D gene: -

CDR3 protein: CASMGTEGYTF
CDR3 DNA: TGTGCCAGCATGGGGACAGAAGGCTACACCTTC
J gene: TRBJ1-2
V gene: TRBV28
CDR3 length: 11
clone size: -
D gene: TRBD1

CDR3 protein: CASSHPRIPRPGVKDGSSGNTIYF
CDR3 DNA: TGCGCCAGCAGTCATCCACGCATCCCCCGCCCGGGGGTTAAAGACGGAAGCTCTGGAAACACCATATATTTT
J gene: TRBJ1-3
V gene: TRBV23-1
CDR3 length: 24
clone size: -
D gene: -